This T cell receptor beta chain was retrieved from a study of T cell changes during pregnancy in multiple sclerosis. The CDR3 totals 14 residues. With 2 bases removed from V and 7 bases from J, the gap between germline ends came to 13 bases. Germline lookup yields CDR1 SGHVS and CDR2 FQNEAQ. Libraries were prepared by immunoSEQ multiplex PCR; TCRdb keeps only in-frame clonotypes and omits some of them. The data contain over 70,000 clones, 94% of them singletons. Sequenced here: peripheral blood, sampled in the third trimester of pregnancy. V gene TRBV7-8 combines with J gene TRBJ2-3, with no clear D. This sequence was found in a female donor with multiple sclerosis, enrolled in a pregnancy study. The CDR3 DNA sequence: TGTGCCAGCAGCTTATTTAGCAGCTTGAATACGCAGTATTTT. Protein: CASSLFSSLNTQYF.